This T cell receptor beta chain originates from a study of shared clonotypes between healthy human individuals. Study as a whole: Each donor's CD4 naive and CD4 memory cells filled three plates apiece, CD8 naive two, and CD8 memory one.

The CDR3 is 14 residues long. The V end was cut by 9 bases, the J end by 2 bases, with 13 bases between. CDR1 is WNHNN, CDR2 SYGVQD, per germline (reference sequence). At the deep level, the assay was run. Researchers divided each subset's genomic DNA evenly across several immunoSEQ plates. Sorted-subset replicate PCRs used about 200 ng of genomic DNA. This amount corresponded to about 30,000 T cell genomes. TCRdb keeps only in-frame clones here, not all; method: immunoSEQ multiplex PCR. This table holds around 2.5 million clones, 93% found once. This TCR was recovered from a man aged 18 to 30 in good health. Some clones in this sample may be carry-over from other donors' samples. This rearrangement joins TRBV10-1 to TRBJ2-2, with D tentatively TRBD1 (6 bases). Sequencing was carried out using naive CD4+ T cells from PBMCs. Subset defined: CD45RA+ positively selected. This CDR3 is CASSGTPNTGELFF. CDR3 bases: TGCGCCAGTTCCGGGACACCAAACACCGGGGAGCTGTTTTTT.